Listed below are T cell receptor beta chains from one sample, sequenced in a study of vaccination and CD4 T cells after COVID-19. Antigen specificity for these receptors is unknown. TCRdb reprocessed the PCR reads via MiXCR and lists one record per CDR3 protein. The sample carries tens of thousands of distinct CDR3 sequences, nearly 55% recorded once. Sequencing used CD4+ T cells from blood, cultured in vitro. The source is a human donor who had recovered from COVID-19. CDR3s include the opening cysteine and the closing phenylalanine or tryptophan. Each record gives: V gene, D gene, J gene, clone size, CDR3 protein, CDR3 DNA. The D gene is left open where the match is weak. Size values are once, few and many counts, or a class for expanded clones, and some rows have none.

V gene: TRBV20-1
D gene: TRBD1
J gene: TRBJ2-7
clone size: few
CDR3 protein: CSARDTGTGSGYEQYF
CDR3 DNA: TGCAGTGCTAGAGACACCGGGACAGGGTCTGGGTACGAGCAGTACTTC

V gene: TRBV10-1
D gene: NA
J gene: TRBJ2-3
clone size: NA
CDR3 protein: CASSESMRATDTQYF
CDR3 DNA: TGCGCCAGCAGTGAGTCTATGAGGGCGACAGATACGCAGTATTTT

V gene: TRBV6-1
D gene: TRBD1
J gene: TRBJ1-2
clone size: few
CDR3 protein: CATRPRQGATFGYTF
CDR3 DNA: TGTGCCACCAGACCCCGACAGGGGGCTACTTTCGGCTACACCTTC

V gene: TRBV12-1
D gene: NA
J gene: TRBJ2-2
clone size: NA
CDR3 protein: CASSFGEGQGNTGELFF
CDR3 DNA: TGTGCCAGCAGCTTTGGGGAAGGGCAGGGGAACACCGGGGAGCTGTTTTTT

V gene: TRBV10-1
D gene: NA
J gene: TRBJ2-1
clone size: NA
CDR3 protein: CASRTTSYNEQFF
CDR3 DNA: TGCGCCAGCAGGACGACAAGCTACAATGAGCAGTTCTTC

V gene: TRBV19
D gene: TRBD1
J gene: TRBJ1-4
clone size: NA
CDR3 protein: CASSTKGTGGEKLFF
CDR3 DNA: TGTGCCAGTAGTACGAAAGGGACAGGGGGTGAAAAACTGTTTTTT

V gene: TRBV11-3
D gene: NA
J gene: TRBJ2-1
clone size: once
CDR3 protein: CASGGVPNEQFF
CDR3 DNA: TGTGCCAGCGGAGGCGTCCCCAATGAGCAGTTCTTC

V gene: TRBV19
D gene: NA
J gene: TRBJ2-2
clone size: NA
CDR3 protein: CASSIGDRNTGELFF
CDR3 DNA: TGTGCCAGTAGTATAGGTGACAGAAACACCGGGGAGCTGTTTTTT

V gene: TRBV7-8
D gene: TRBD1
J gene: TRBJ1-5
clone size: NA
CDR3 protein: CASSFNTGVQPQHF
CDR3 DNA: TGTGCCAGCAGCTTTAATACAGGGGTTCAGCCCCAGCATTTT

V gene: TRBV5-8
D gene: NA
J gene: TRBJ1-2
clone size: NA
CDR3 protein: CASSYKGVNWGYTF
CDR3 DNA: TGTGCCAGCAGCTATAAGGGGGTGAATTGGGGCTACACCTTC

V gene: TRBV6-2/TRBV6-3
D gene: TRBD2
J gene: TRBJ2-7
clone size: NA
CDR3 protein: CASSSSASGRGLRSYEQYF
CDR3 DNA: TGTGCCAGCAGTTCCTCGGCTAGCGGGCGAGGATTGAGGTCCTACGAGCAGTACTTC

V gene: TRBV30
D gene: NA
J gene: TRBJ1-3
clone size: few
CDR3 protein: CAWAGATGNTIYF
CDR3 DNA: TGTGCCTGGGCGGGGGCTACTGGAAACACCATATATTTT

V gene: TRBV18
D gene: NA
J gene: TRBJ1-2
clone size: NA
CDR3 protein: CASSRAGTEGYTF
CDR3 DNA: TGTGCCAGCTCCCGGGCTGGGACGGAGGGCTACACCTTC

V gene: TRBV2
D gene: NA
J gene: TRBJ1-1
clone size: NA
CDR3 protein: CASSEWWGPEAFF
CDR3 DNA: TGTGCCAGCAGTGAGTGGTGGGGGCCTGAAGCTTTCTTT

V gene: TRBV20-1
D gene: NA
J gene: TRBJ2-2
clone size: NA
CDR3 protein: CSARARGRVTTGELFF
CDR3 DNA: TGCAGTGCTAGAGCAAGGGGTCGGGTCACCACCGGGGAGCTGTTTTTT

V gene: TRBV27
D gene: NA
J gene: TRBJ1-1
clone size: few
CDR3 protein: CASLRQEGRTEAFF
CDR3 DNA: TGTGCCAGCCTCCGACAGGAGGGACGCACTGAAGCTTTCTTT

V gene: TRBV2
D gene: NA
J gene: TRBJ1-6
clone size: few
CDR3 protein: CASSSNSYNSPLHF
CDR3 DNA: TGTGCCAGCAGTAGCAACAGCTATAATTCACCCCTCCACTTT

V gene: TRBV7-2
D gene: TRBD1
J gene: TRBJ2-3
clone size: NA
CDR3 protein: CASSLGGQGTDTQYF
CDR3 DNA: TGTGCCAGCAGCTTAGGGGGACAGGGCACAGATACGCAGTATTTT

V gene: TRBV6-2/TRBV6-3
D gene: NA
J gene: TRBJ1-1
clone size: NA
CDR3 protein: CAGSYLPGPEAFF
CDR3 DNA: TGTGCCGGCAGTTACTTGCCAGGTCCTGAAGCTTTCTTT

V gene: TRBV6-1
D gene: TRBD2
J gene: TRBJ2-1
clone size: NA
CDR3 protein: CASGKGGASGYNEQFF
CDR3 DNA: TGTGCCAGCGGAAAGGGTGGGGCTAGCGGTTACAATGAGCAGTTCTTC

V gene: TRBV30
D gene: NA
J gene: TRBJ2-1
clone size: NA
CDR3 protein: CAWSAGSGWGNEQFF
CDR3 DNA: TGTGCCTGGAGTGCCGGTAGCGGATGGGGGAATGAGCAGTTCTTC

V gene: TRBV19
D gene: NA
J gene: TRBJ2-6
clone size: NA
CDR3 protein: CASAKRTGQRNGANVLTF
CDR3 DNA: TGTGCCAGCGCCAAACGGACCGGCCAGAGAAATGGGGCCAACGTCCTGACTTTC

V gene: TRBV2
D gene: NA
J gene: TRBJ2-3
clone size: NA
CDR3 protein: CASSLQGPRSDTQYF
CDR3 DNA: TGTGCCAGCAGTTTACAGGGTCCGAGGTCGGATACGCAGTATTTT

V gene: TRBV3-1
D gene: TRBD2
J gene: TRBJ2-7
clone size: NA
CDR3 protein: CASSRTSGSSSYEQYF
CDR3 DNA: TGTGCCAGCAGCCGAACTAGCGGGTCCAGCTCCTACGAGCAGTACTTC

V gene: TRBV7-8
D gene: TRBD2
J gene: TRBJ2-1
clone size: few
CDR3 protein: CASSPQRLAGGSGYNEQFF
CDR3 DNA: TGTGCCAGCAGCCCCCAGAGACTAGCGGGAGGATCAGGGTACAATGAGCAGTTCTTC

V gene: TRBV19
D gene: TRBD1
J gene: TRBJ2-4
clone size: NA
CDR3 protein: CASKGANLLAKNIQYF
CDR3 DNA: TGTGCCAGTAAGGGGGCGAATCTTCTAGCCAAAAACATTCAGTACTTC

V gene: TRBV24-1
D gene: NA
J gene: TRBJ2-2
clone size: few
CDR3 protein: CATRSWNTGELFF
CDR3 DNA: TGTGCCACCAGGAGCTGGAACACCGGGGAGCTGTTTTTT

V gene: TRBV20-1
D gene: TRBD1
J gene: TRBJ2-1
clone size: few
CDR3 protein: CSADPLNRGSYNEQFF
CDR3 DNA: TGCAGTGCCGATCCATTGAACAGGGGATCATACAATGAGCAGTTCTTC

V gene: TRBV30
D gene: TRBD1
J gene: TRBJ1-2
clone size: NA
CDR3 protein: CAWSGDRGEGGYTF
CDR3 DNA: TGTGCCTGGAGTGGGGACAGGGGAGAGGGTGGCTACACCTTC

V gene: TRBV11-3
D gene: NA
J gene: TRBJ2-5
clone size: NA
CDR3 protein: CASSYTPRGVGSRETQYF
CDR3 DNA: TGTGCCAGCAGTTATACCCCGCGGGGCGTGGGTTCCCGGGAGACCCAGTACTTC

V gene: TRBV27
D gene: TRBD1
J gene: TRBJ2-7
clone size: NA
CDR3 protein: CASSSGQGVYEQYF
CDR3 DNA: TGTGCCAGCAGTTCGGGACAGGGGGTCTACGAGCAGTACTTC

V gene: TRBV27
D gene: TRBD2
J gene: TRBJ2-7
clone size: NA
CDR3 protein: CASSLSWSGSLHEQYF
CDR3 DNA: TGTGCCAGCAGTTTGAGTTGGAGCGGGAGCCTCCACGAGCAGTACTTC

V gene: TRBV28
D gene: NA
J gene: TRBJ1-5
clone size: few
CDR3 protein: CASSRALLYQPQHF
CDR3 DNA: TGTGCCAGCAGTCGGGCCCTCCTTTATCAGCCCCAGCATTTT

V gene: TRBV27
D gene: NA
J gene: TRBJ1-1
clone size: NA
CDR3 protein: CASSLWAGSTEAFF
CDR3 DNA: TGTGCCAGCAGTTTATGGGCAGGAAGCACTGAAGCTTTCTTT

V gene: TRBV6-2/TRBV6-3
D gene: NA
J gene: TRBJ1-2
clone size: NA
CDR3 protein: CASRTGGGGYYGYTF
CDR3 DNA: TGTGCCAGCCGGACCGGGGGCGGAGGCTACTATGGCTACACCTTC

V gene: TRBV2
D gene: TRBD2
J gene: TRBJ2-7
clone size: NA
CDR3 protein: CASSEWREGPYEQYF
CDR3 DNA: TGTGCCAGCAGTGAATGGCGGGAGGGCCCCTACGAGCAGTACTTC

V gene: TRBV2
D gene: NA
J gene: TRBJ2-5
clone size: NA
CDR3 protein: CASSLTQETQYF
CDR3 DNA: TGTGCCAGCAGCCTTACTCAAGAGACCCAGTACTTC

V gene: TRBV7-3
D gene: NA
J gene: TRBJ2-1
clone size: few
CDR3 protein: CASSPGRQRLGNEQFF
CDR3 DNA: TGTGCCAGCAGCCCTGGGAGACAGCGTCTAGGCAATGAGCAGTTCTTC

V gene: TRBV5-1
D gene: TRBD1
J gene: TRBJ1-1
clone size: few
CDR3 protein: CASSLAGTGGTEAFF
CDR3 DNA: TGCGCCAGCAGCTTGGCCGGGACAGGGGGCACTGAAGCTTTCTTT

V gene: TRBV20-1
D gene: NA
J gene: TRBJ2-7
clone size: NA
CDR3 protein: CSARDVRGGDEQYF
CDR3 DNA: TGCAGTGCTAGAGATGTGAGGGGCGGCGACGAGCAGTACTTC

V gene: TRBV7-2
D gene: TRBD1
J gene: TRBJ1-2
clone size: NA
CDR3 protein: CASSPRTGRGGYTF
CDR3 DNA: TGTGCCAGCAGCCCCAGGACAGGCAGGGGTGGCTACACCTTC

V gene: TRBV27
D gene: NA
J gene: TRBJ1-6
clone size: few
CDR3 protein: CASSLSGSQSSYNSPLHF
CDR3 DNA: TGTGCCAGCAGTTTGTCGGGCAGCCAAAGCTCCTATAATTCACCCCTCCACTTT

V gene: TRBV7-3
D gene: NA
J gene: TRBJ1-1
clone size: few
CDR3 protein: CASSLSTGSKAFF
CDR3 DNA: TGTGCCAGCAGCTTATCAACAGGGAGTAAAGCTTTCTTT

V gene: TRBV7-6
D gene: TRBD2
J gene: TRBJ2-7
clone size: NA
CDR3 protein: CASSPRLAGVEQYF
CDR3 DNA: TGTGCCAGCAGCCCGCGACTAGCGGGAGTTGAGCAGTACTTC

V gene: TRBV10-2
D gene: TRBD2
J gene: TRBJ2-3
clone size: once
CDR3 protein: CASSRTSGRGRDTQYF
CDR3 DNA: TGCGCCAGCAGCCGGACTAGCGGGAGGGGTAGAGATACGCAGTATTTT

V gene: TRBV30
D gene: NA
J gene: TRBJ1-3
clone size: few
CDR3 protein: CASRTSGNTIYF
CDR3 DNA: TGTGCCTCTCGAACCTCTGGAAACACCATATATTTT

V gene: TRBV28
D gene: NA
J gene: TRBJ1-2
clone size: NA
CDR3 protein: CAGSRGDYGYTF
CDR3 DNA: TGTGCCGGATCCCGGGGGGACTATGGCTACACCTTC

V gene: TRBV29-1
D gene: NA
J gene: TRBJ2-5
clone size: NA
CDR3 protein: CSVTPEETQYF
CDR3 DNA: TGCAGCGTCACACCGGAGGAGACCCAGTACTTC

V gene: TRBV6-1
D gene: NA
J gene: TRBJ2-5
clone size: few
CDR3 protein: CASAGPDAETQYF
CDR3 DNA: TGTGCCAGCGCCGGGCCGGACGCGGAGACCCAGTACTTC

V gene: TRBV12-3/TRBV12-4
D gene: NA
J gene: TRBJ1-1
clone size: NA
CDR3 protein: CASRSMNTEAFF
CDR3 DNA: TGTGCCAGCAGGTCAATGAACACTGAAGCTTTCTTT

V gene: TRBV29-1
D gene: TRBD2
J gene: TRBJ2-3
clone size: NA
CDR3 protein: CSVVLAGAEDTQYF
CDR3 DNA: TGCAGCGTTGTACTAGCGGGAGCGGAAGATACGCAGTATTTT

V gene: TRBV20-1
D gene: NA
J gene: TRBJ2-7
clone size: NA
CDR3 protein: CSAKGSPGQNDYEQYF
CDR3 DNA: TGCAGTGCCAAGGGCTCTCCCGGACAGAATGACTACGAGCAGTACTTC

V gene: TRBV6-2/TRBV6-3
D gene: TRBD1
J gene: TRBJ1-1
clone size: NA
CDR3 protein: CASSSGKWGQANTEAFF
CDR3 DNA: TGTGCCAGCAGTTCTGGCAAATGGGGACAGGCGAACACTGAAGCTTTCTTT

V gene: TRBV6-2/TRBV6-3
D gene: TRBD2
J gene: TRBJ2-7
clone size: NA
CDR3 protein: CASAGVRAYEQYF
CDR3 DNA: TGTGCCAGCGCGGGAGTTCGCGCCTACGAGCAGTACTTC